Listed here are 23 T cell receptor beta chains from one sample, sequenced in a study of CD8 T cells in Susac syndrome. The RNA, about 0.45 to 1 ug, was put through reverse transcription using random hexamers. TCRdb re-called the immunoSEQ multiplex PCR reads with MiXCR, one entry per CDR3 protein. Of about 440,000 distinct CDR3 sequences listed, around 85% were seen once; the top ten hold about 0.12%. Sequencing was performed on CD8+ T cells from PBMCs. The source of these receptors is a human donor with multiple sclerosis.

This rearrangement joins TRBV27 to TRBJ1-1; no definite D call. There are 13 residues in the CDR3. Germline V gene sequence: CDR1 MNHEY, CDR2 SMNVEV (reference sequence). With 2 bases removed from V and 3 bases from J, the gap between germline ends came to 7 bases. The CDR3: CASSLERDTEAFF. Written as DNA, the CDR3 is TGTGCCAGCAGTTTAGAGAGGGACACTGAAGCTTTCTTT.

V and J are TRBV7-8 and TRBJ1-5; TRBD1 is a possible D gene (6 bases). The germline gives CDR1 SGHVS, CDR2 FQNEAQ. V was trimmed by 4 bases and J by 7 bases, leaving 17 bases between them. CDR3 length: 15 amino acids. The DNA for the CDR3 is TGTGCCAGCAGCTCGTACAGGGATTTCGGACAGCCCCAGCATTTT. It translates to CASSSYRDFGQPQHF.

The chain uses TRBV5-1 and TRBJ1-1; no definite D call. V was trimmed by 4 bases and J by 6 bases, leaving 16 bases between them. The CDR3 runs to 14 residues. Per the germline V gene, CDR1 is SGHRS and CDR2 is YFSETQ. CDR3 amino acids: CASSPAGLDPEAFF. The DNA for the CDR3 is TGCGCCAGCAGCCCTGCCGGCCTGGACCCTGAAGCTTTCTTT.

V is TRBV20-1 and J is TRBJ2-5; TRBD1 agrees at 7 bases. The ends lost 2 bases at V and 10 bases at J; junction bases unmatched: 13. Germline V CDR1 and CDR2: DFQATT, SNEGSKA (reference sequence). CDR3 size: 14 residues. CDR3 nucleotide sequence: TGCAGTGCTAGATCCATCGACAGGGCCGAGGGCCAGTACTTC. Amino acids: CSARSIDRAEGQYF.

V usage is TRBV30 and J usage is TRBJ1-1; D is unresolved. CDR1 is GTSNPN, CDR2 SVGIG, per germline (reference sequence). V was shortened by 5 bases and J by 0 bases, with 7 bases between the two germline ends. The CDR3 length is 12 residues. The CDR3 spells CAWSDLNTEAFF. CDR3 in DNA: TGTGCCTGGTCAGACCTGAACACTGAAGCTTTCTTT.

The V gene is TRBV10-3, the J gene TRBJ2-7, with D perhaps matching TRBD1 (6 bases). The CDR3 is 14 amino acids. V gave up 6 bases and J gave up 2 bases, with 14 bases separating them. Germline CDR1 is ENHRY and CDR2 is SYGVKD. Here the CDR3 DNA reads TGTGCCATCAGAGACCGGACAGAAGCCTACGAGCAGTACTTC. Protein: CAIRDRTEAYEQYF.

J is TRBJ2-7 and V is TRBV25-1, with D perhaps matching TRBD2 (6 bases). Germline CDR1 and CDR2: MGHDK and SYGVNS. With 7 bases removed from V and 6 bases from J, the gap between germline ends came to 16 bases. The CDR3 is 13 residues long. As DNA, the CDR3 is TGTGCCAGCATCGTAGGGTCCGGGGGCGAGCAGTACTTC. This sequence encodes CASIVGSGGEQYF.

This chain uses TRBV30 with TRBJ1-5; TRBD1 is a possible D gene (6 bases). The CDR3 spans 14 residues. Germline V gene data show CDR1 as GTSNPN and CDR2 as SVGIG (reference sequence). The ends were cut back, 2 bases at V and 1 base at J, with 9 bases in the middle. The CDR3 sequence: CAWSPGVSNQPQHF. The CDR3 DNA is TGTGCCTGGAGTCCAGGGGTAAGCAATCAGCCCCAGCATTTT.

The chain couples TRBV19 to TRBJ1-1, with D uncertain. Germline CDR1 and CDR2: LNHDA and SQIVND (reference sequence). The ends were cut back, 0 bases at V and 0 bases at J, with 14 bases in the middle. This CDR3 is built from 17 residues. CDR3 protein: CASSIDPNDLVNTEAFF. The DNA of the CDR3 is TGTGCCAGTAGTATAGATCCCAATGATTTGGTGAACACTGAAGCTTTCTTT. The full variable domain, in which reference TRBV19 and TRBJ1-1 provide the parts outside the CDR3, is DGGITQSPKYLFRKEGQNVTLSCEQNLNHDAMYWYRQDPGQGLRLIYYSQIVNDFQKGDIAEGYSVSREKKESFPLTVTSAQKNPTAFYLCASSIDPNDLVNTEAFFGQGTRLTVV.

This clonotype has only a few counts. The chain links TRBV27 to TRBJ2-1; D gene ambiguous. The germline V gene encodes CDR1 MNHEY and CDR2 SMNVEV (reference sequence). The CDR3 runs to 14 residues. Trimming cost V 0 bases and J 2 bases, with 5 bases left between them. CDR3 sequence: CASSLSATYNEQFF. The CDR3, as DNA: TGTGCCAGCAGTTTATCTGCCACCTACAATGAGCAGTTCTTC.

The CDR3 region has the DNA TGTGCCTGGAGTGCGCGGAGGGAAGGTTTGTTTTGGAACATTCAGTACTTC. It translates to CAWSARREGLFWNIQYF. The chain uses TRBV30 and TRBJ2-4; D is possibly TRBD2 (6 bases). The CDR3 runs to 17 residues. Germline-derived CDR1 and CDR2 are GTSNPN and SVGIG (reference sequence). The germline V and J ends were trimmed by 1 base and 7 bases, with 23 bases remaining between them.

This chain connects TRBV6-1 to TRBJ2-2, with D possibly TRBD1 on 6 matching bases. The CDR3 totals 15 residues. Germline V gene data show CDR1 as MNHNS and CDR2 as SASEGT. V was trimmed by 8 bases and J by 5 bases, leaving 18 bases between them. For the CDR3, the DNA is TGTGCCAGCGAAGGGCAGGGGAGTAGAACCGGGGAGCTGTTTTTT. Its translation is CASEGQGSRTGELFF.

The V and J genes are TRBV28 and TRBJ2-1; TRBD1 or TRBD2 may be the D gene (5 bases each). The CDR3 has 15 amino acids. Per germline, CDR1 MDHEN and CDR2 SYDVKM. V was trimmed by 3 bases and J by 7 bases, leaving 16 bases between them. The CDR3 spells CASSFVDGARNEQFF. The DNA of the CDR3 is TGTGCCAGCAGTTTTGTTGACGGGGCCAGGAATGAGCAGTTCTTC.

This clonotype appeared a few times. The chain couples TRBV28 to TRBJ2-7; D is tentatively TRBD1 or TRBD2 (5 bases each). V dropped 4 bases and J dropped 7 bases, with 23 bases sitting between them. Germline CDR1 reads MDHEN; CDR2 reads SYDVKM. The CDR3 covers 16 residues. The CDR3 here is CASSSKLGTADLEQYF. The DNA for the CDR3 is TGTGCCAGCAGTTCGAAACTAGGGACCGCCGATCTTGAGCAGTACTTC.

V is TRBV20-1 and J is TRBJ1-5; D remains ambiguous. Germline-derived CDR1 and CDR2 are DFQATT and SNEGSKA (reference sequence). The CDR3 sequence is 13 residues long. V was trimmed by 0 bases and J by 6 bases, leaving 9 bases between them. This chain's CDR3 is CSARDNPSQPQHF. The CDR3 nucleotides are TGCAGTGCTAGAGACAACCCTAGTCAGCCCCAGCATTTT.

The gene calls are TRBV19 and TRBJ2-7; D gene unclear. This CDR3 is 14 amino acids long. Between the trimmed V and J ends, which lost 3 bases and 7 bases, there was a span of 16 bases. Germline V gene sequence: CDR1 LNHDA, CDR2 SQIVND (reference sequence). CDR3 sequence reads: CASSISPDAWEQYF. DNA for the CDR3: TGTGCCAGTAGTATTTCGCCAGACGCCTGGGAGCAGTACTTC.

The chain recombines TRBV24-1 with TRBJ1-1; D is ambiguous. The CDR3 has 14 amino acids. Germline V CDR1 and CDR2: KGHDR, SFDVKD. The V gene lost 3 bases and the J gene lost 7 bases, with 14 bases spanning the gap. Here the CDR3 reads CATSDRRSIHEAFF. CDR3 DNA: TGTGCCACCAGTGATCGGCGGTCCATCCATGAAGCTTTCTTT.

This chain joins TRBV2 and TRBJ2-1; TRBD2 agrees at 13 bases. Germline V lookup: CDR1 SNHLY, CDR2 FYNNEI. The CDR3 contains 16 residues. V was clipped by 6 bases and J by 8 bases; unmatched bases: 10. CDR3 DNA sequence: TGTGCCAGCAGCCTTGACACCGGACTAGCGGGAGATGAGCAGTTCTTC. This encodes CASSLDTGLAGDEQFF.

This clonotype was detected once. This sequence joins TRBV4-1 and TRBJ1-2, with D possibly TRBD1 on 6 matching bases. V lost 3 bases, J lost 8 bases, and 19 bases lay in between. This CDR3 comprises 15 residues. CDR1 MGHRA and CDR2 YSYEKL come from the germline V gene. CDR3 region: CASSQIQGPTIGYTF. CDR3 DNA: TGCGCCAGCAGCCAGATTCAGGGGCCCACAATCGGCTACACCTTC.

The chain recombines TRBV3-1 with TRBJ2-7; TRBD2 agrees at 11 bases. Germline V lookup: CDR1 LGHDT, CDR2 YNNKEL (reference sequence). V was pared by 4 bases and J by 6 bases, with 8 bases of the junction left unmatched. The CDR3 consists of 15 residues. CDR3 sequence (DNA): TGTGCCAGCAGCCCTTCGACTAGCGGGAACTTCGAGCAGTACTTC. It translates to CASSPSTSGNFEQYF.

The chain employs TRBV24-1 and TRBJ2-6; D call uncertain. Trimming cost V 1 base and J 0 bases, with 6 bases left between them. This CDR3 contains 16 residues. Germline CDR1 reads KGHDR; CDR2 reads SFDVKD. The CDR3 coding sequence is TGTGCCACCAGTGATTTAGACTCCTCTGGGGCCAACGTCCTGACTTTC. Amino acid sequence: CATSDLDSSGANVLTF.

The chain has TRBV27 and TRBJ2-7; TRBD1 aligns across 8 bases. The CDR3 contains 16 residues. V was pared by 0 bases and J by 0 bases, with 4 bases of the junction left unmatched. Germline V gene lookup returns CDR1 MNHEY and CDR2 SMNVEV (reference sequence). CDR3: CASSLSGTGISYEQYF. CDR3 DNA: TGTGCCAGCAGTTTATCCGGGACAGGAATCTCCTACGAGCAGTACTTC.

The chain links TRBV6-5 to TRBJ1-1, with 7 positions matching TRBD1. V shed 5 bases, J shed 7 bases, and the junction held 4 bases outside the gene matches. This CDR3 comprises 12 residues. Germline lookup yields CDR1 MNHEY and CDR2 SVGAGI. The CDR3 spells CASSPGGLEAFF. The CDR3 DNA is TGTGCCAGCAGTCCAGGGGGTCTTGAAGCTTTCTTT.